A single sample gave rise to the 31 T cell receptor beta chains below, sequenced in a study of blood T cell repertoires in COVID-19. Using immunoSEQ multiplex PCR, the repertoire was profiled, and TCRdb retains in-frame clones only, with some absent. The table includes about 240,000 clones, roughly 90% detected once. Sequenced material: peripheral blood. The receptors shown here come from a woman between 25 and 40 years old with acute or convalescent COVID-19.

This clone was detected only a few times. This chain joins TRBV10-3 and TRBJ2-5; 8 nucleotides match TRBD1. V dropped 4 bases and J dropped 2; count of bases not matched to a gene: 0. This CDR3 is built from 13 residues. Germline values: CDR1 ENHRY, CDR2 SYGVKD. Written as DNA, the CDR3 is TGTGCCATCAGTGGGACAGGGCAAGAGACCCAGTACTTC. It encodes CAISGTGQETQYF.

This clone occurred once. The chain carries TRBV5-1 and TRBJ2-7; the D gene is possibly TRBD2 (5 bases). Trimming took 1 base from V and 7 from J, leaving 12 bases between them. This CDR3 contains 13 residues. Per the germline V gene, CDR1 is SGHRS and CDR2 is YFSETQ. This CDR3 reads CASSLSSTGEQYF. CDR3 DNA sequence: TGCGCCAGCAGCTTGTCCTCTACGGGGGAGCAGTACTTC.

The rearrangement links TRBV18 to TRBJ2-3; 14 positions match TRBD2. Germline CDR1 KGHSH, CDR2 LQKENI. The CDR3 has 18 residues. Trimming at V came to 1 base and at J to 5 bases, leaving 8 bases not matched to a gene. CDR3 sequence: CASSPRRLAGGQEDTQYF. Here the CDR3 DNA reads TGTGCCAGCTCACCACGTCGACTAGCGGGAGGGCAAGAAGATACGCAGTATTTT.

The gene calls are TRBV7-9 and TRBJ2-5; weak D call: TRBD1 (6 bases). Trimming left V 6 bases short and J 2 bases short, with 19 bases between. Germline CDR1 SEHNR, CDR2 FQNEAQ (reference sequence). The CDR3 runs to 16 residues. The CDR3 sequence is CASRGATNAKQETQYF. The CDR3 nucleotides are TGTGCCAGCAGGGGGGCGACCAACGCCAAACAAGAGACCCAGTACTTC. The whole variable domain, remainder taken from reference TRBV7-9 and TRBJ2-5, is DTGVSQNPRHKITKRGQNVTFRCDPISEHNRLYWYRQTLGQGPEFLTYFQNEAQLEKSRLLSDRFSAERPKGSFSTLEIQRTEQGDSAMYLCASRGATNAKQETQYFGPGTRLLVL.

This clone turned up a few times. This rearrangement joins TRBV14 to TRBJ1-2, with D perhaps TRBD1 (6 bases). V gave up 4 bases and J gave up 8 bases, with 14 bases separating them. The CDR3 consists of 13 residues. CDR1 and CDR2 (germline): SGHDN, FVKESK. The CDR3 DNA follows: TGTGCCAGCAGCCGGGACATAGCGAAAGGCTACACCTTC. It is translated as CASSRDIAKGYTF. Drawing the rest from reference TRBV14 and TRBJ1-2, the complete variable domain is EAGVTQFPSHSVIEKGQTVTLRCDPISGHDNLYWYRRVMGKEIKFLLHFVKESKQDESGMPNNRFLAERTGGTYSTLKVQPAELEDSGVYFCASSRDIAKGYTFGSGTRLTVV.

This clone was counted once. This sequence joins TRBV7-2 and TRBJ2-4; 12 bases fit TRBD2. The V gene's germline CDR1 is SGHTA and CDR2 FQGNSA. The CDR3 extends over 14 amino acids. With 6 bases clipped from V and 9 bases from J, the junction kept 6 bases outside the gene matches. The CDR3 sequence: CASSLAGGPSIQYF. In DNA form, the CDR3 reads TGTGCCAGCAGTCTAGCGGGAGGGCCAAGCATTCAGTACTTC.

This sequence joins TRBV5-5 and TRBJ2-5, with 8 bases fitting TRBD1. Trimming removed 1 base from V and 5 bases from J; junction bases left unmatched: 7. Germline CDR1 is SGHKS and CDR2 is YYEKEE (reference sequence). The CDR3 runs 15 residues. The CDR3 nucleotides are TGTGCCAGCAGCTTGTTCCTGGACAGGGCCGAGACCCAGTACTTC. It is translated as CASSLFLDRAETQYF.

In DNA form, the CDR3 reads TGTGCCAGCAGCATGCTAGCGGACAAAAACATTCAGTACTTC. Translating it yields CASSMLADKNIQYF. The chain links TRBV7-2 to TRBJ2-4; TRBD2 agrees at 7 bases. Germline loops: CDR1 SGHTA, CDR2 FQGNSA. The CDR3 runs 14 residues. After removal of 5 bases from V and 3 bases from J, the junction contained 4 bases not matched to a gene.

The chain uses TRBV5-1 and TRBJ2-5; D is ambiguous. The CDR3 totals 15 residues. Trimming removed 1 base from V and 5 bases from J, with 15 bases in between. Germline CDR1 and CDR2: SGHRS and YFSETQ. The CDR3: CASSLSARFGETQYF. In DNA, the CDR3 is TGCGCCAGCAGCTTGTCTGCGAGGTTTGGTGAGACCCAGTACTTC.

This clone was found once. The chain carries TRBV19 and TRBJ1-1; TRBD1 matches at 9 bases. In germline, CDR1 is LNHDA, CDR2 SQIVND (reference sequence). The CDR3 totals 15 residues. With V trimmed by 5 bases and J by 10 bases, 14 bases remained unmatched. CDR3 nucleotides: TGTGCCAGTAGTGGGGACAGGGTGGGGGGCTTCGGAGCTTTCTTT. This translates into CASSGDRVGGFGAFF.

The chain uses TRBV7-2 and TRBJ2-5, with 7 bases identical to TRBD1. After removal of 4 bases from V and 5 bases from J, the junction contained 7 bases not matched to a gene. Germline CDR1 SGHTA, CDR2 FQGNSA. This CDR3 region has 14 residues. The CDR3 nucleotides read TGTGCCAGCAGCTCCCTAGGGGGCGGGGAGACCCAGTACTTC. Translated, it gives CASSSLGGGETQYF.

The V call is TRBV20-1, the J call TRBJ1-3, with D possibly matching TRBD1 (6 bases). The CDR3 spans 16 residues. V was clipped by 3 bases and J by 2 bases, with 17 bases between them. Germline values: CDR1 DFQATT, CDR2 SNEGSKA (reference sequence). Written as DNA, the CDR3 is TGCAGTGCTAGTCCCGACAGGATGGGAACTGGAAACACCATATATTTT. As protein: CSASPDRMGTGNTIYF.

The J gene is TRBJ1-2, the V gene TRBV7-2; 9 nucleotides line up with TRBD1. Germline V gives CDR1 SGHTA, CDR2 FQGNSA. This CDR3 has 14 residues. The trim removed 6 bases at V and 4 bases at J, leaving 6 bases unmatched. The CDR3: CASRPTGGGYGYTF. CDR3 DNA: TGTGCCAGCAGGCCGACAGGGGGTGGCTATGGCTACACCTTC. Drawing the rest from reference TRBV7-2 and TRBJ1-2, the complete variable domain is GAGVSQSPSNKVTEKGKDVELRCDPISGHTALYWYRQSLGQGLEFLIYFQGNSAPDKSGLPSDRFSAERTGGSVSTLTIQRTQQEDSAVYLCASRPTGGGYGYTFGSGTRLTVV.

V gene TRBV12-5 combines with J gene TRBJ2-7; D is perhaps TRBD1 (5 bases). Deletions cut 1 base from V and 2 bases from J, with 9 bases between. The CDR3 length is 14 residues. In germline, CDR1 is LGHNT, CDR2 FRNRAP. CDR3 amino acids: CASGLAGNTYEQYF. In nucleotides, the CDR3 is TGTGCTAGTGGTTTGGCAGGGAATACCTACGAGCAGTACTTC.

The chain uses TRBV2 and TRBJ2-7; D is perhaps TRBD1 (6 bases). Germline CDR1 SNHLY, CDR2 FYNNEI. The CDR3 is made up of 13 amino acids. V dropped 5 bases and J dropped 1 base, with 9 bases sitting between them. The CDR3 DNA sequence: TGTGCCAGCAGTCGTCAGGGGTCCTACGAGCAGTACTTC. This codes for CASSRQGSYEQYF.

The chain is built from TRBV3-1 (or the pseudogene TRBV3-2) and TRBJ1-1; D not certain. The germline V and J ends were trimmed by 4 bases and 7 bases, with 16 bases remaining between them. From germline, CDR1 is LGHDT and CDR2 YNNKEL (reference sequence). The CDR3 runs to 14 residues. CDR3 protein: CASSPPGSGYEAFF. CDR3 nucleotides: TGTGCCAGCAGCCCGCCGGGGTCGGGGTATGAAGCTTTCTTT.

The chain employs TRBV25-1 and TRBJ2-5, with D maybe TRBD2 (6 bases). Germline V gives CDR1 MGHDK, CDR2 SYGVNS. The CDR3 is 16 residues long. V was cut by 4 bases and J by 1 base, with 16 bases left in between. This chain's CDR3 is CASSVTNGGIQETQYF. CDR3 sequence (DNA): TGTGCCAGCAGTGTGACCAACGGGGGAATCCAAGAGACCCAGTACTTC.

This chain joins TRBV7-2 and TRBJ1-2; the match to TRBD1 covers 9 bases. The germline V gene has CDR1 SGHTA and CDR2 FQGNSA. This CDR3 contains 15 residues. V lost 6 bases, J lost 6 bases, and 11 bases stayed unmatched. CDR3 region: CASRLKSDRGNGYTF. The CDR3, as DNA: TGTGCCAGCAGGTTAAAAAGCGACAGGGGGAATGGCTACACCTTC. Together with reference TRBV7-2 and TRBJ1-2, the CDR3 gives the full variable domain: GAGVSQSPSNKVTEKGKDVELRCDPISGHTALYWYRQSLGQGLEFLIYFQGNSAPDKSGLPSDRFSAERTGGSVSTLTIQRTQQEDSAVYLCASRLKSDRGNGYTFGSGTRLTVV.

The V call is TRBV2, the J call TRBJ1-5; 7 bases match TRBD1. Germline CDR1 is SNHLY and CDR2 is FYNNEI. J was trimmed by 9 bases and V by 2 bases; bases with no gene match: 10. CDR3 size: 15 residues. CDR3 sequence: CASSELGQFIVPQHF. In nucleotides, the CDR3 is TGTGCCAGCAGTGAACTGGGACAGTTCATCGTGCCCCAGCATTTT.

This clone has just a few counts. The chain links TRBV11-3 to TRBJ2-7, with TRBD2 matching 10 bases. Looked up from germline, CDR1 is SGHNT and CDR2 is YENEEA. This CDR3 contains 15 residues. V lost 3 bases and J lost 5; bases outside the gene matches: 7. CDR3 sequence: CASSLFLAGDDEQYF. Here the CDR3 DNA reads TGTGCCAGCAGCTTGTTCCTAGCGGGAGACGACGAGCAGTACTTC.

The genes are TRBV7-2 and TRBJ1-1, with D unresolved. Germline V lookup: CDR1 SGHTA, CDR2 FQGNSA. This CDR3 is 18 amino acids long. V was cut by 5 bases and J by 3 bases, with 25 bases left in between. The CDR3 DNA is TGTGCCAGCAGCCCTGATGGGCCCTCAACGGTGGTGGACACTGAAGCTTTCTTT. Its protein product is CASSPDGPSTVVDTEAFF.

The gene calls are TRBV3-1 (or the pseudogene TRBV3-2) and TRBJ2-7; 10 bases are shared with TRBD1. J was trimmed by 4 bases and V by 4 bases; bases with no gene match: 7. The CDR3 is 15 amino acids. Germline V gene lookup returns CDR1 LGHDT and CDR2 YNNKEL (reference sequence). The CDR3: CASSPADRGPYEQYF. The CDR3 bases are TGTGCCAGCAGCCCCGCTGACAGGGGGCCTTACGAGCAGTACTTC.

This clone was observed a single time. J is TRBJ2-7 and V is TRBV2, with 12 bases aligning to TRBD2. The CDR3 loop spans 13 amino acids. CDR1 is SNHLY and CDR2 is FYNNEI in the germline V gene. The CDR3 sequence: CARGTSGSYEQYF. Here the CDR3 DNA reads TGTGCTAGGGGGACTAGCGGGTCCTACGAGCAGTACTTC.

This clone was counted only a few times. The chain is built from TRBV4-3 and TRBJ2-7; TRBD1 matches 10 bases. The CDR3 totals 15 residues. V dropped 3 bases and J dropped 3; count of bases not matched to a gene: 5. Per germline, CDR1 LGHNA and CDR2 YSLEER. The CDR3 nucleotides read TGCGCCAGCAGCCAGGAAAGGACAGGGGGCTACGAGCAGTACTTC. This translates into CASSQERTGGYEQYF.

The genes are TRBV9 and TRBJ2-1, with TRBD1 matching 8 bases. Germline values: CDR1 SGDLS, CDR2 YYNGEE. V lost 2 bases, J lost 8 bases, and 6 bases stayed unmatched. The CDR3 is made up of 14 amino acids. The chain's CDR3 is CASSVGQGKDEQFF. CDR3 coding DNA: TGTGCCAGCAGCGTCGGACAGGGTAAGGATGAGCAGTTCTTC.

This clone was observed a handful of times. The V and J genes are TRBV14 and TRBJ2-7, with unresolved D. V was pared by 0 bases and J by 2 bases, with 5 bases between. The CDR3 length is 13 residues. Germline loops: CDR1 SGHDN, CDR2 FVKESK. The CDR3 spells CASSQDSAYEQYF. DNA of the CDR3: TGTGCCAGCAGCCAAGATTCGGCCTACGAGCAGTACTTC. Using reference TRBV14 and TRBJ2-7 for the parts outside the CDR3, the full variable domain is EAGVTQFPSHSVIEKGQTVTLRCDPISGHDNLYWYRRVMGKEIKFLLHFVKESKQDESGMPNNRFLAERTGGTYSTLKVQPAELEDSGVYFCASSQDSAYEQYFGPGTRLTVT.

The gene calls are TRBV15 and TRBJ2-3, with TRBD2 matching over 10 bases. J lost 4 bases, V lost 6 bases, and 4 bases had no gene match. The CDR3 spans 14 residues. Germline V gene lookup returns CDR1 LNHNV and CDR2 YYDKDF (reference sequence). The CDR3 sequence: CATRPSGSADTQYF. The CDR3, as DNA: TGTGCCACCAGGCCTAGCGGGAGCGCAGATACGCAGTATTTT.

This clone was recorded once. The CDR3 protein is CASSRGRVNTEAFF. The CDR3, as DNA: TGTGCCAGTAGCAGGGGGCGGGTGAACACTGAAGCTTTCTTT. The chain uses TRBV19 and TRBJ1-1; 8 bases match TRBD1. J lost 0 bases, V lost 6 bases, and 3 bases had no gene match. The germline V gene encodes CDR1 LNHDA and CDR2 SQIVND (reference sequence). CDR3 length: 14 residues.

The chain couples TRBV11-3 to TRBJ2-7, with 7 positions matching TRBD1. Germline trimming cut 5 bases from V and 5 bases from J; bases unmatched to any gene: 9. CDR3 length: 14 amino acids. CDR1 SGHNT and CDR2 YENEEA come from the germline V gene. The CDR3 nucleotides are TGTGCCAGCAGCACTCAAGACAGGGAAGACGAGCAGTACTTC. It encodes CASSTQDREDEQYF.

Comments on this clone: Sequence at one end of the junction differs from germline and may be a read error. This rearrangement joins TRBV5-4 to TRBJ2-2; TRBD2 agrees at 9 bases. CDR1 and CDR2 from the germline V gene are SGHNT and YYREEE (reference sequence). The CDR3 spans 18 residues. As DNA, the CDR3 is TGTGCCCGCCGCTGGGCCCGGGGGGCGGGGGGGAACCCCGGGGAGCTGTTTTTT. Protein: CARRWARGAGGNPGELFF.

This clone was seen a handful of times. The V call is TRBV19, the J call TRBJ2-7; perhaps TRBD1 as D (5 bases). V lost 5 bases to trimming and J lost 3 bases, with 8 bases between them. The germline V gene has CDR1 LNHDA and CDR2 SQIVND (reference sequence). The CDR3 is 12 amino acids. The DNA of the CDR3 is TGTGCCAGTAGTCCGGACAACTACGAGCAGTACTTC. This sequence encodes CASSPDNYEQYF.